The rows below give T cell receptor beta chains drawn from one sample of a study of CD8 T cells in Susac syndrome. TCRdb re-analysed the immunoSEQ multiplex PCR reads in MiXCR, keeping a single row per CDR3 protein. The sample records around 300,000 distinct CDR3 sequences, almost 85% being singletons. The specimen sequenced was CD8+ T cells from PBMCs. The origin of the receptors is a human donor with multiple sclerosis. Each CDR3 is given with its conserved first and last residue. A D gene is named only where the DNA matches it firmly. A row's size may be missing; if present it is once, few, many or a size class.

v_gene,abundance,d_gene,j_gene,CDR3aa,CDR3nt
TRBV27,-,TRBD1,TRBJ2-1,CASSFQPGQGTLYNEQFF,TGTGCCAGCAGTTTCCAACCGGGACAGGGGACTCTCTACAATGAGCAGTTCTTC
TRBV28,-,TRBD1,TRBJ2-2,CASSIPRGRTGELFF,TGTGCCAGCAGTATCCCCAGGGGGCGGACCGGGGAGCTGTTTTTT
TRBV28,-,-,TRBJ2-7,CASSWKQNSGNEQYF,TGTGCCAGCAGTTGGAAACAGAATTCGGGCAACGAGCAGTACTTC
TRBV5-1,few,TRBD1,TRBJ1-4,CASSLWSGGFGNEKLFF,TGCGCCAGCAGCTTGTGGTCAGGGGGATTTGGTAATGAAAAACTGTTTTTT
TRBV7-9,-,-,TRBJ2-7,CASSFRAGGLYEQYF,TGTGCCAGCAGCTTTAGGGCTGGGGGATTGTACGAGCAGTACTTC
TRBV7-9,-,-,TRBJ2-1,CASTWANEQFF,TGTGCCAGCACCTGGGCCAATGAGCAGTTCTTC
TRBV7-9,-,TRBD2,TRBJ2-7,CASSERAGTRSSYEQYF,TGTGCCAGCAGCGAACGGGCAGGGACTAGATCTTCCTACGAGCAGTACTTC
TRBV7-8,-,-,TRBJ2-1,CASSLGTGTLNEQFF,TGTGCCAGCAGCTTAGGCACCGGGACTCTGAATGAGCAGTTCTTC
TRBV29-1,-,TRBD2,TRBJ2-7,CSVGASGGYEQYF,TGCAGCGTTGGGGCTAGCGGGGGCTACGAGCAGTACTTC
TRBV4-3,-,TRBD1,TRBJ1-1,CASSHRDRGLGTEAFF,TGCGCCAGCAGCCACCGGGACAGGGGGCTGGGAACTGAAGCTTTCTTT
TRBV15,once,-,TRBJ1-4,CATRHNRAGNEKLFF,TGTGCCACCAGGCACAACAGGGCCGGTAATGAAAAACTGTTTTTT
TRBV9,-,TRBD2,TRBJ2-7,CASSEGLAAAYEQYF,TGTGCCAGCAGCGAGGGACTAGCGGCCGCTTACGAGCAGTACTTC
TRBV20-1,-,-,TRBJ1-5,CSAEGLQAFHQPQHF,TGCAGTGCTGAGGGGCTTCAGGCCTTCCATCAGCCCCAGCATTTT
TRBV9,few,-,TRBJ1-1,CASSGTDTEAFF,TGTGCCAGCAGCGGGACAGACACTGAAGCTTTCTTT
TRBV4-3,-,-,TRBJ1-2,CASSQDRHVNYGYTF,TGCGCCAGCAGCCAAGATCGGCACGTTAACTATGGCTACACCTTC
TRBV30,-,-,TRBJ2-3,CAWNPGTSTDTQYF,TGTGCCTGGAATCCCGGGACTAGCACAGATACGCAGTATTTT
TRBV27,few,-,TRBJ2-7,CASSPGGPSYEQYF,TGTGCCAGCAGTCCTGGGGGTCCATCCTACGAGCAGTACTTC
TRBV9,-,TRBD2,TRBJ2-1,CASSVDVLAGDEQFF,TGTGCCAGCAGCGTAGATGTCTTAGCGGGAGATGAGCAGTTCTTC
TRBV2,-,TRBD2,TRBJ2-1,CASQLADNYNEQFF,TGTGCCAGCCAGCTAGCGGATAACTACAATGAGCAGTTCTTC
TRBV12-3/TRBV12-4,-,-,TRBJ2-3,CASTQDRHTDTQYF,TGTGCCAGCACCCAAGACAGGCACACAGATACGCAGTATTTT
TRBV28,once,-,TRBJ1-1,CASSLHRTETEAFF,TGTGCCAGCAGTTTACACCGAACTGAAACTGAAGCTTTCTTT
TRBV4-3,-,TRBD1,TRBJ1-2,CASSQDYRGYGYTF,TGCGCCAGCAGCCAAGACTACAGGGGCTATGGCTACACCTTC
TRBV20-1,once,-,TRBJ2-1,CSAILGSYNEQFF,TGCAGTGCTATACTCGGGTCCTACAATGAGCAGTTCTTC
TRBV7-9,-,TRBD2,TRBJ2-5,CASSPRLAGAFGTQYF,TGTGCCAGCAGCCCCCGACTAGCGGGGGCGTTCGGGACCCAGTACTTC
TRBV20-1,-,TRBD1,TRBJ1-2,CSAEGALNYGYTF,TGCAGTGCCGAGGGGGCGCTTAACTATGGCTACACCTTC
TRBV4-3,-,-,TRBJ2-5,CATIPIRGLGPGETQYF,TGCGCCACCATTCCTATTAGGGGCTTGGGCCCCGGAGAGACCCAGTACTTC
TRBV14,-,-,TRBJ2-1,CASSPEIPISYNEQFF,TGTGCCAGCAGCCCCGAAATTCCTATCTCCTACAATGAGCAGTTCTTC
TRBV18,few,-,TRBJ2-7,CASSNRAGQVLEQYF,TGTGCCAGCTCAAATCGCGCAGGCCAAGTTCTCGAGCAGTACTTC
TRBV12-3/TRBV12-4,-,-,TRBJ2-7,CASSSSAREQYF,TGTGCCAGCAGTTCCTCAGCCCGCGAGCAGTACTTC
TRBV5-5,-,-,TRBJ2-5,CASSPGSLHQETQYF,TGTGCCAGCAGCCCGGGTTCCCTGCACCAAGAGACCCAGTACTTC
TRBV5-6,once,-,TRBJ1-1,CASSFSGRAEAFF,TGTGCCAGCAGCTTTAGCGGGCGGGCTGAAGCTTTCTTT
TRBV12-3/TRBV12-4,-,-,TRBJ1-3,CASRERAHSGNTIYF,TGTGCCAGCAGGGAGAGGGCGCACTCTGGAAACACCATATATTTT
TRBV20-1,-,TRBD1,TRBJ1-1,CSAISGTGMNTEAFF,TGCAGTGCAATTTCCGGGACAGGGATGAACACTGAAGCTTTCTTT
TRBV19,-,-,TRBJ1-1,CASSIDHRSRAEAFF,TGTGCCAGTAGTATAGATCACCGGAGTAGGGCTGAAGCTTTCTTT
TRBV7-8,-,TRBD2,TRBJ2-1,CASSLTGLAGTNEQFF,TGTGCCAGCAGCTTAACGGGACTAGCGGGAACCAATGAGCAGTTCTTC
TRBV20-1,-,TRBD1,TRBJ1-1,CSATGTGGLGTEAFF,TGCAGTGCTACCGGGACAGGGGGCCTCGGCACTGAAGCTTTCTTT
TRBV6-5,-,-,TRBJ2-1,CAIGRRPYNEQFF,TGTGCCATAGGGAGGAGACCCTACAATGAGCAGTTCTTC
TRBV21-1,-,-,TRBJ2-5,CASTHILGFTDGGEVTKTQYF,TGTGCCAGCACCCACATATTGGGGTTCACTGACGGGGGTGAGGTGACAAAGACCCAGTACTTC
TRBV9,-,-,TRBJ2-1,CASSQGTPLYNEQFF,TGTGCCAGCAGCCAGGGGACTCCCCTATACAATGAGCAGTTCTTC
TRBV27,-,-,TRBJ2-1,CASSFWDYNEQFF,TGTGCCAGCAGTTTCTGGGACTACAATGAGCAGTTCTTC
TRBV7-2,once,-,TRBJ2-7,CASSSGGIGAYEQYF,TGTGCCAGCAGCTCCGGTGGGATAGGAGCCTACGAGCAGTACTTC
TRBV30,-,-,TRBJ1-3,CAWTLFESGNTIYF,TGTGCCTGGACCCTCTTTGAGTCTGGAAACACCATATATTTT